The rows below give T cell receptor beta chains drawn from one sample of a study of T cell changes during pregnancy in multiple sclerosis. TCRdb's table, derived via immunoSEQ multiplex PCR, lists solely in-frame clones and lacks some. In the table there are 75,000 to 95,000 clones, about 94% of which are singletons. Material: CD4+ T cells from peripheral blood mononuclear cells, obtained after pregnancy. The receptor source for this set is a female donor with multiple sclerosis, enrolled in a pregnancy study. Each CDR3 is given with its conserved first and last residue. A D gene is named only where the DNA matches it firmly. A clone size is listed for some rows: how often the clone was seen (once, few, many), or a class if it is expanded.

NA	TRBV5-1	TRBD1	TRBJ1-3	CASSLGARGHSGNTIYF	TGCGCCAGCAGCTTGGGGGCAAGGGGGCACTCTGGAAACACCATATATTTT
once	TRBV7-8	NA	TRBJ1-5	CASSPDRGNQPQHF	TGTGCCAGCAGCCCCGACCGGGGCAATCAGCCCCAGCATTTT
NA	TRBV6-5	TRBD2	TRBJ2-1	CASRSMGGRGNEQFF	TGTGCCAGCAGAAGCATGGGCGGGAGAGGAAATGAGCAGTTCTTC
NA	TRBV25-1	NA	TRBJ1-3	CASSALNTIYF	TGTGCCAGCAGTGCTCTAAACACCATATATTTT
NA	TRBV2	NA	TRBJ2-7	CASNDNYEQYF	TGTGCCAGCAACGACAACTACGAGCAGTACTTC
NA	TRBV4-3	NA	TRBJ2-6	CASSRQLGHTSSGANVLTF	TGCGCCAGCAGCCGACAGTTGGGGCACACCAGCTCTGGGGCCAACGTCCTGACTTTC
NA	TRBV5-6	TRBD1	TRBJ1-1	CASSLVLGGRTEAFF	TGTGCCAGCAGCTTGGTTTTAGGGGGCAGGACTGAAGCTTTCTTT
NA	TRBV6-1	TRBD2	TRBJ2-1	CASSGTSGRVNEQFF	TGTGCCAGCAGTGGCACTAGCGGGAGGGTAAATGAGCAGTTCTTC
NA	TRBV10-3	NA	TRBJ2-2	CAVSWAVANTGELFF	TGTGCCGTCTCATGGGCAGTGGCGAACACCGGGGAGCTGTTTTTT
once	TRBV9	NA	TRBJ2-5	CASSPRLGLNGQETQYF	TGTGCCAGCAGCCCCCGCCTGGGGCTAAACGGACAAGAGACCCAGTACTTC
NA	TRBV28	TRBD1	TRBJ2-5	CASSLLSQQGVTQYF	TGTGCCAGCAGTCTCCTGTCTCAACAGGGGGTAACCCAGTACTTC
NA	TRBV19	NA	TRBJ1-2	CASKVGLAAYGYTF	TGTGCCAGTAAAGTGGGGCTGGCGGCCTATGGCTACACCTTC
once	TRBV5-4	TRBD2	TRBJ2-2	CASSLEGAGGPTGELFF	TGTGCCAGCAGCTTGGAAGGGGCGGGAGGGCCCACCGGGGAGCTGTTTTTT
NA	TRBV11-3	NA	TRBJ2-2	CASSHGGTPNTGELFF	TGTGCCAGCAGCCATGGCGGGACTCCGAACACCGGGGAGCTGTTTTTT
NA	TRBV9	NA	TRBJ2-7	CASSVGIGRTYEQYF	TGTGCCAGCAGCGTAGGGATCGGGAGAACTTACGAGCAGTACTTC
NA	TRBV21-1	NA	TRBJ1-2	CASSNFTKQGYGYTF	TGTGCCAGCAGCAACTTTACTAAACAGGGATATGGCTACACCTTC
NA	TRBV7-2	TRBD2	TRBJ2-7	CASSFRAASGSYEQYF	TGTGCCAGCAGCTTTCGTGCAGCTAGCGGGTCATACGAGCAGTACTTC
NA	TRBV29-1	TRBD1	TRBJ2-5	CSVLRGQGGETQYF	TGCAGCGTATTACGGGGACAGGGTGGGGAGACCCAGTACTTC
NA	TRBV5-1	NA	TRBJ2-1	CASSLVHSRDYNEQFF	TGCGCCAGCAGCTTGGTACACAGCCGGGACTACAATGAGCAGTTCTTC
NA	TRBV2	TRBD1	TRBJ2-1	CASSPGQAYNEQFF	TGTGCCAGCAGTCCGGGACAGGCCTACAATGAGCAGTTCTTC
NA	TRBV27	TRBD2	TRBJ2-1	CASSFSGTSVNNEQFF	TGTGCCAGCAGTTTCAGTGGGACTAGCGTAAACAATGAGCAGTTCTTC
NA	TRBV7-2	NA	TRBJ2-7	CASSLAKQGYEQYF	TGTGCCAGCAGCTTGGCGAAACAGGGCTACGAGCAGTACTTC
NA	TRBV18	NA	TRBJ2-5	CASSPIRDYQETQYF	TGTGCCAGCTCTCCAATCCGAGACTACCAAGAGACCCAGTACTTC
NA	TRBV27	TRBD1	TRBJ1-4	CASSTRDSAYEKLFF	TGTGCCAGCAGTACCCGGGACAGCGCGTATGAAAAACTGTTTTTT
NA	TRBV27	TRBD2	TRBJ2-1	CASSLWSGAGGDNEQFF	TGTGCCAGCAGTTTATGGAGCGGGGCGGGAGGGGACAATGAGCAGTTCTTC